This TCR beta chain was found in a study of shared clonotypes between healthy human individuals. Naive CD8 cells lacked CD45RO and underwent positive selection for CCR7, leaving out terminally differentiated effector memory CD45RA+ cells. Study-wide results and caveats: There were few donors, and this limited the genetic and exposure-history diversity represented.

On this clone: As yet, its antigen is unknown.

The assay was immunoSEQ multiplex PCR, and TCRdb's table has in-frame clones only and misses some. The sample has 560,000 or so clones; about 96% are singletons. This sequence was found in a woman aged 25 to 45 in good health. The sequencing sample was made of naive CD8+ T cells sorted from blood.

CDR3 in DNA: TGTGCCAGCAGCTTCCGGGTGACGGCGGGTCGGGAGACCCAGTACTTC. As protein: CASSFRVTAGRETQYF. V is TRBV5-6 and J is TRBJ2-5; D is possibly TRBD2 (5 bases). Trimming removed 2 bases from V and 5 bases from J, with 19 bases in between. This CDR3 contains 16 residues. Germline-derived CDR1 and CDR2 are SGHDT and YYEEEE.